This TCR beta chain was retrieved from a study of a mutant IDH1 vaccine in newly diagnosed glioma. This clone has only one observation. Antigen specificity is unknown. The time point is: week 11, during vaccination. One vaccine dose held 300 ug of mutant IDH1 20-mer peptide and came with topical imiquimod. CDR3 size: 14 residues. V lost 2 bases and J 4 bases, leaving 8 bases between the germline ends. The germline CDR1 and CDR2 sequences are MGHRA and YSYEKL. Sequencing was performed with immunoSEQ multiplex PCR; in TCRdb, only in-frame clones are kept and a portion is missing. The table lists about 21,000 clones, under 90% of them singletons.

The J gene is TRBJ2-2, the V gene TRBV4-1; D is unclear. The sequence was obtained from a woman in her forties with glioma. The sample was PBMCs, taken from a glioma patient whose treatment included an IDH1 peptide vaccine. The CDR3 nucleotides are TGCGCCAGCAGCCAATATATCGGCACCGGGGAGCTGTTTTTT. It yields the protein CASSQYIGTGELFF.